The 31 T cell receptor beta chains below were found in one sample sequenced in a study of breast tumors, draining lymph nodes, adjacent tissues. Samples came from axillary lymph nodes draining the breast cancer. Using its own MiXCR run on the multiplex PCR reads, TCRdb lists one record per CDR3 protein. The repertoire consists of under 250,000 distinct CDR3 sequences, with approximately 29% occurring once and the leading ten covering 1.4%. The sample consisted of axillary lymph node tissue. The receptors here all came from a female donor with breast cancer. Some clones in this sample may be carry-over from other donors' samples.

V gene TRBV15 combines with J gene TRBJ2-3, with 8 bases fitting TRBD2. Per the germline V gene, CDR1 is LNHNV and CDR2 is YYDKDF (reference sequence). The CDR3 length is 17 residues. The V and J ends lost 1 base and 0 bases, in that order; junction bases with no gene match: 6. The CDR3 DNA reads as TGTGCCACCAGCAGAGGGCCTAGCGGGCCGAGCACAGATACGCAGTATTTT. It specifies CATSRGPSGPSTDTQYF.

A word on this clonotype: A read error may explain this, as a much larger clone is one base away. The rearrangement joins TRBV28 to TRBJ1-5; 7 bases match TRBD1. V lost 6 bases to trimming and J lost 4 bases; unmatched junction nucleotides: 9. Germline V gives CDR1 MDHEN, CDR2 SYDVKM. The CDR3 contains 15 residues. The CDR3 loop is CASSSDRRQNQPQHF. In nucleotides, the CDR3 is TGTGCCAGCAGCTCGGACAGGAGACAGAATCAGCCCCAGCATTTT. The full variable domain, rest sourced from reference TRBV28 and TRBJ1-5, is DVKVTQSSRYLVKRTGEKVFLECVQDMDHENMFWYRQDPGLGLRLIYFSYDVKMKEKGDIPEGYSVSREKKERFSLILESASTNQTSMYLCASSSDRRQNQPQHFGDGTRLSIL.

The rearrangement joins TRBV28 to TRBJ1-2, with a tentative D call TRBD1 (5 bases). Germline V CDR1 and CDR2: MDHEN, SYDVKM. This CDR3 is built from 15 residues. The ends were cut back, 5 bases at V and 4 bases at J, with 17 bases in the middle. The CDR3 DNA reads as TGTGCCAGCAGTGCCCCGCGGCGGGGCTTCTATGGCTACACCTTC. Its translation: CASSAPRRGFYGYTF.

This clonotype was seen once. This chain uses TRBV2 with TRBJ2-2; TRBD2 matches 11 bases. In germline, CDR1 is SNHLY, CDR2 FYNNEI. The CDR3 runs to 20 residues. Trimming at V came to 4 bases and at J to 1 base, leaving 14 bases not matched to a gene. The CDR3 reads CASSVGPHSGREQNTGELFF. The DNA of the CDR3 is TGTGCCAGCAGTGTGGGTCCCCATAGCGGGAGGGAGCAGAACACCGGGGAGCTGTTTTTT.

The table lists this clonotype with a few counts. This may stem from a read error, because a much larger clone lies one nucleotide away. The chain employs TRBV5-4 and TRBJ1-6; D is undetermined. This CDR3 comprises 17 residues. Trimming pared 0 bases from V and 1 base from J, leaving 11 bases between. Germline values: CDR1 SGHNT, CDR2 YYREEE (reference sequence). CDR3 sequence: CASSLAGPGSYNSPLHF. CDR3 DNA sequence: TGTGCCAGCAGCTTGGCTGGGCCTGGGTCCTATAATTCACCCCTCCACTTT. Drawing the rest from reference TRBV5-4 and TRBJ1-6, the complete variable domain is ETGVTQSPTHLIKTRGQQVTLRCSSQSGHNTVSWYQQALGQGPQFIFQYYREEENGRGNFPPRFSGLQFPNYSSELNVNALELDDSALYLCASSLAGPGSYNSPLHFGNGTRLTVT.

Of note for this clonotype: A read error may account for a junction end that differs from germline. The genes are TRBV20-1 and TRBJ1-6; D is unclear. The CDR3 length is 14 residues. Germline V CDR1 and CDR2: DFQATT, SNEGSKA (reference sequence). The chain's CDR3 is CGARDRSHDSPLHF. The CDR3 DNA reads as TGCGGTGCTAGAGATAGGAGCCATGATTCACCCCTCCACTTT.

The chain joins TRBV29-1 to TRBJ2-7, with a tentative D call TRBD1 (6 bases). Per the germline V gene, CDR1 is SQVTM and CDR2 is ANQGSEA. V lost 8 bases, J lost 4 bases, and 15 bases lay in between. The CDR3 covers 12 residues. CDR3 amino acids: CSSHRDGYEQYF. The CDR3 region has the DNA TGCAGCAGTCACAGGGACGGATACGAGCAGTACTTC.

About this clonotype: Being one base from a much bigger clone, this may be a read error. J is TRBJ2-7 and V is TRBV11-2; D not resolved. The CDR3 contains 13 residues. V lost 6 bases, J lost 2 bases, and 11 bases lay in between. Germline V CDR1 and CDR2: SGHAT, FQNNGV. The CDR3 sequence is CASSQITAYEQYF. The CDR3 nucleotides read TGTGCCAGCAGTCAGATTACAGCCTACGAGCAGTACTTC.

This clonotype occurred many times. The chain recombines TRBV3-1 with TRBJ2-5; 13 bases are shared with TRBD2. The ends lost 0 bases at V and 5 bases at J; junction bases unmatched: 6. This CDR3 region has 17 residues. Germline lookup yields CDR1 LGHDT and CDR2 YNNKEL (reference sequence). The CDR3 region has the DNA TGTGCCAGCAGCCAAGAGGGACTAGCGGGGTGGGGCGAGACCCAGTACTTC. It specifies CASSQEGLAGWGETQYF.

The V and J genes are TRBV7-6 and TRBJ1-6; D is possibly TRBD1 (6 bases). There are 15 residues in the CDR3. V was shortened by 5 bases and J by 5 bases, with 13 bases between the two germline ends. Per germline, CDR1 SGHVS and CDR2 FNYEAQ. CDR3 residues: CASSPGTRNNSPLHF. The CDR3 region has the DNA TGTGCCAGCAGCCCGGGGACACGGAATAATTCACCCCTCCACTTT.

This CDR3 is CASSRGGPFDEQFF. The CDR3, as DNA: TGTGCCAGCAGCCGCGGGGGCCCTTTCGATGAGCAGTTCTTC. This sequence joins TRBV6-4 and TRBJ2-1; D possibly corresponds to TRBD2 (7 bases). The CDR3 has 14 residues. V lost 6 bases and J 8 bases, leaving 17 bases between the germline ends. Germline V gene data show CDR1 as MRHNA and CDR2 as SNTAGT.

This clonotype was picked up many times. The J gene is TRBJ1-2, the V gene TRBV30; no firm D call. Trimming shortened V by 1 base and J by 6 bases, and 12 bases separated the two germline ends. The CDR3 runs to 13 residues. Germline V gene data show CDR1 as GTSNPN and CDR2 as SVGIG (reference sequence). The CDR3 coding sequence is TGTGCCTGGAGTGCCTACGGGGATCATGGCTACACCTTC. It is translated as CAWSAYGDHGYTF.

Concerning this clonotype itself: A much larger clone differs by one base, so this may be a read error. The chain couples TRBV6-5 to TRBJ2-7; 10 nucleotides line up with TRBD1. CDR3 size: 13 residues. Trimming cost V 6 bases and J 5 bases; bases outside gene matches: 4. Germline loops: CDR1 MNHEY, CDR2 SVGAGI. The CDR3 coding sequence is TGTGCCAGCAGGCCGACAGGGGGCAACGAGCAGTACTTC. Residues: CASRPTGGNEQYF.

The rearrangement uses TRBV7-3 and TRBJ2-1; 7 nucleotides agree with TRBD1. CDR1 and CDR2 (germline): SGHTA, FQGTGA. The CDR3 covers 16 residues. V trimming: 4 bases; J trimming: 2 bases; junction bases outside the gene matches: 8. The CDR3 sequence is CASSSRQGVAYNEQFF. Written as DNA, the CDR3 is TGTGCCAGCAGCTCGAGACAGGGAGTTGCCTACAATGAGCAGTTCTTC.

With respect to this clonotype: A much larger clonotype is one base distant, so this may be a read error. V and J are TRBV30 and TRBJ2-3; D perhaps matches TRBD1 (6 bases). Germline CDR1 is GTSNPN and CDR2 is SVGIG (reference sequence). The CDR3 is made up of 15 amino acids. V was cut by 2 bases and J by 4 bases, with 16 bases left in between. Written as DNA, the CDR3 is TGTGCCTGGAGTTTTGCCGGGACATACGCAGATACGCAGTATTTT. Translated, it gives CAWSFAGTYADTQYF.

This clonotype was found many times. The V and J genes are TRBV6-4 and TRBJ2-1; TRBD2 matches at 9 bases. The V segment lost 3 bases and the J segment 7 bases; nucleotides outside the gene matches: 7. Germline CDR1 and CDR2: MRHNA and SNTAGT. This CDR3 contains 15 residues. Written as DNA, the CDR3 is TGTGCCAGCAGTGAAGGCGGGAGGGCTTATAATGAGCAGTTCTTC. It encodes CASSEGGRAYNEQFF.

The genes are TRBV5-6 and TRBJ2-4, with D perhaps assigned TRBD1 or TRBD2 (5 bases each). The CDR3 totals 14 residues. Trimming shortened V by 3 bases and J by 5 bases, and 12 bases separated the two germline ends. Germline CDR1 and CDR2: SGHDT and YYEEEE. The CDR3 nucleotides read TGTGCCAGCAGCTACGGGTTGGGACAAAACATTCAGTACTTC. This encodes CASSYGLGQNIQYF.

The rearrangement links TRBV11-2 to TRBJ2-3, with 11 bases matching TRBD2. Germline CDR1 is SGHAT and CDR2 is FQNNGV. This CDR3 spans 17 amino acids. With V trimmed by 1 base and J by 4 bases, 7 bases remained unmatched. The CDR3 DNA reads TGTGCCAGCAGCTTAGGCCGACTAGCGGGGAGGGCAGATACGCAGTATTTT. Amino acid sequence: CASSLGRLAGRADTQYF.

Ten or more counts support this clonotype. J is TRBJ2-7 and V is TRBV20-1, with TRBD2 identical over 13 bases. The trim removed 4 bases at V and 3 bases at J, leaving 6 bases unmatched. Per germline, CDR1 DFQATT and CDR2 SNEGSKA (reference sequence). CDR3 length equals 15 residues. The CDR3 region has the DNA TGCAGTGCTATCAAACGGACTAGCGGGAGCTACGAGCAGTACTTC. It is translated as CSAIKRTSGSYEQYF.

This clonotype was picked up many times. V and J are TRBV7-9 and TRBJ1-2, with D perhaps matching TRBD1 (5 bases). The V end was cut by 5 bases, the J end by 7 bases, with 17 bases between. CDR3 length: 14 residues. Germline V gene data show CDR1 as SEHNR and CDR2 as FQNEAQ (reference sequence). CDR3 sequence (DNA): TGTGCCAGCAGCCTTGGGGGGTCTAACCCTGGCTACACCTTC. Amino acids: CASSLGGSNPGYTF.

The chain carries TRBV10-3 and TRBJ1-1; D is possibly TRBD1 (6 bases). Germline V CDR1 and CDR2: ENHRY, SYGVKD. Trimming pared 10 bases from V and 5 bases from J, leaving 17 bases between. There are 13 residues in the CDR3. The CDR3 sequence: CARTQRGGTEAFF. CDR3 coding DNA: TGTGCCAGAACGCAGAGAGGGGGTACTGAAGCTTTCTTT.

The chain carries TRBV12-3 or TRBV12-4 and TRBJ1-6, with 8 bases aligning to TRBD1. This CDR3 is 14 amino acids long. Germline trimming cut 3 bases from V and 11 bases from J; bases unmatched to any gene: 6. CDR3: CASSFRGQLTPLHF. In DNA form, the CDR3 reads TGTGCCAGCAGTTTCAGGGGGCAGCTGACACCCCTCCACTTT.

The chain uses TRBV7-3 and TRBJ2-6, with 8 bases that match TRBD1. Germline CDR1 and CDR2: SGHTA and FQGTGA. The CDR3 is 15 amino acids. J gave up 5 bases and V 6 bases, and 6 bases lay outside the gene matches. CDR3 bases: TGTGCCAGCAGTCGGACAGGGACGTGGGCCAACGTCCTGACTTTC. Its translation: CASSRTGTWANVLTF. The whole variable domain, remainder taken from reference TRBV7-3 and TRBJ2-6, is GAGVSQTPSNKVTEKGKYVELRCDPISGHTALYWYRQSLGQGPEFLIYFQGTGAADDSGLPNDRFFAVRPEGSVSTLKIQRTERGDSAVYLCASSRTGTWANVLTFGAGSRLTVL.

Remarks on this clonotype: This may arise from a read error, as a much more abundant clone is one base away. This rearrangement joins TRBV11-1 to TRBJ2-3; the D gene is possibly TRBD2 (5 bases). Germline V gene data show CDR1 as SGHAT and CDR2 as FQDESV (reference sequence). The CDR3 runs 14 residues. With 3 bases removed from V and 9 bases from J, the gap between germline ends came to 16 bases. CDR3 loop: CASSFGVRSRTQYF. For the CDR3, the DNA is TGTGCCAGCAGCTTCGGGGTTCGCTCCAGAACGCAGTATTTT.

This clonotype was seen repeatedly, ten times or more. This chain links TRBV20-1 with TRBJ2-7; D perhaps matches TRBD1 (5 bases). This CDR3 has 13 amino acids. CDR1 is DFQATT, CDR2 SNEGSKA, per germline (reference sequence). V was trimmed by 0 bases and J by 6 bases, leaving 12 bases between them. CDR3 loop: CSARDTTGSEQYF. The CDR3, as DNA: TGCAGTGCTAGAGACACCACAGGTAGCGAGCAGTACTTC.

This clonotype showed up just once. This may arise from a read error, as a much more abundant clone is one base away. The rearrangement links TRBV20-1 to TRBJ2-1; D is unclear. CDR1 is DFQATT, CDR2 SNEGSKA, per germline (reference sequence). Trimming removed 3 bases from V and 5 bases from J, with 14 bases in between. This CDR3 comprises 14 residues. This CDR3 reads CSARGIDVHNEQFF. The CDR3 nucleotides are TGCAGTGCTAGGGGGATCGACGTCCACAATGAGCAGTTCTTC.

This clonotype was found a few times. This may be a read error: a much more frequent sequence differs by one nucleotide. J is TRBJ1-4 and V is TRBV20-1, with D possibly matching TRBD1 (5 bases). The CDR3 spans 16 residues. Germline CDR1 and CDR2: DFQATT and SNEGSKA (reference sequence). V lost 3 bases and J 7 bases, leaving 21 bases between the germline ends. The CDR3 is CSASSPATVAGEKLFF. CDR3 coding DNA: TGCAGTGCTAGTTCCCCCGCGACAGTGGCGGGTGAAAAACTGTTTTTT.

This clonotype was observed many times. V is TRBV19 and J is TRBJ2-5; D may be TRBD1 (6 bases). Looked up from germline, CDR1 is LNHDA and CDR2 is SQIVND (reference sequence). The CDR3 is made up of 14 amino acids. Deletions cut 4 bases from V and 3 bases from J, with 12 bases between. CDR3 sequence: CASSKPGHKETQYF. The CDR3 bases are TGTGCCAGTAGTAAGCCGGGACACAAAGAGACCCAGTACTTC.

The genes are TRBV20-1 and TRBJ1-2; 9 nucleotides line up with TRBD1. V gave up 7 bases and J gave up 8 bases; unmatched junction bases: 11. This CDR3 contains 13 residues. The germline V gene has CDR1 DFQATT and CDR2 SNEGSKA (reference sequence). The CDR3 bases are TGCAGTGGGGCGGACAGGGGCGGTTACGGCTACACCTTC. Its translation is CSGADRGGYGYTF.

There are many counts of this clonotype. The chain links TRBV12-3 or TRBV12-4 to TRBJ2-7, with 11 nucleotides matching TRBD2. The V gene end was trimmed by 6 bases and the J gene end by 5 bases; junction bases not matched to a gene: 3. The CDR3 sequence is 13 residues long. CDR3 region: CASSLAGGDEQYF. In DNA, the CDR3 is TGTGCCAGCAGCCTAGCGGGAGGCGACGAGCAGTACTTC.

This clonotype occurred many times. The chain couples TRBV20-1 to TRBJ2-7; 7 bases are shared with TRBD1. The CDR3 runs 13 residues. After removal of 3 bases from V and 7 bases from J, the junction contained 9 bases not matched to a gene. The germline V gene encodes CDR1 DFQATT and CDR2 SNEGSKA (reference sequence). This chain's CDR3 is CSASPTFRGEQYF. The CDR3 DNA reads TGCAGTGCTAGTCCCACCTTCAGGGGGGAGCAGTACTTC.